The 22 T cell receptor beta chains below come from one sample, sequenced in a study of neoadjuvant nivolumab and ipilimumab in lung cancer (dated by TCRdb to the early 2020s). Receptor amplification or capture employed the immunoSEQ multiplex PCR assay. TCRdb retrieved this table from immuneACCESS and kept in-frame rearrangements only. Not all clones are present; in checked studies, unresolved V genes account for under half, and no reason is known for the remainder. This sample lists fewer than 30,000 clones; about 78% were detected once. The ten largest clonotypes hold 15% to 20% of the sample. According to the study, the label for this sample's time point signals: at surgical resection after neoadjuvant nivolumab +/- ipilimumab. The sample here was tumor tissue, taken after neoadjuvant nivolumab, alone or with ipilimumab, at or shortly before surgery. All receptors derive from an adult with non-small cell lung cancer.

The rearrangement links TRBV29-1 to TRBJ1-1; perhaps TRBD1 as D (5 bases). This CDR3 has 13 amino acids. Trimming stripped 0 bases from V and 3 bases from J, with 8 bases between. The germline V gene encodes CDR1 SQVTM and CDR2 ANQGSEA. CDR3 DNA sequence: TGCAGCGTTGAAGATGGGGGGTACACTGAAGCTTTCTTT. This gives the protein CSVEDGGYTEAFF.

The V gene is TRBV11-2, the J gene TRBJ2-7; 9 bases align to TRBD2. V shed 1 base, J shed 4 bases, and the junction held 5 bases outside the gene matches. Per the germline V gene, CDR1 is SGHAT and CDR2 is FQNNGV. The CDR3 is 15 residues long. Written as DNA, the CDR3 is TGTGCCAGCAGCTTAGGAAGCGGGGGGCCTTACGAGCAGTACTTC. Amino acid sequence: CASSLGSGGPYEQYF.

The V gene is TRBV30, the J gene TRBJ2-6; TRBD1 is a possible D gene (6 bases). CDR1 and CDR2 from the germline V gene are GTSNPN and SVGIG (reference sequence). The germline V and J ends were trimmed by 0 bases and 3 bases, with 6 bases remaining between them. This CDR3 contains 14 residues. The CDR3, as DNA: TGTGCCTGGAGTGTACAGGGTGGGGCCAACGTCCTGACTTTC. Translated, it gives CAWSVQGGANVLTF.

A note on this clone: A junction end diverges from the germline sequence, so it may reflect a read error. The rearrangement links TRBV5-6 to TRBJ2-1, with D perhaps matching TRBD2 (5 bases). Germline loops: CDR1 SGHDT, CDR2 YYEEEE. This CDR3 is 13 amino acids long. The CDR3 DNA follows: TGTGCCAGCACCTTGAGGAGCGGCAATGAGCAGTTCTTC. This codes for CASTLRSGNEQFF.

The chain is built from TRBV7-2 and TRBJ2-6, with unresolved D. CDR3 length: 17 residues. Germline lookup yields CDR1 SGHTA and CDR2 FQGNSA. V was cut by 0 bases and J by 0 bases, with 9 bases left in between. CDR3 loop: CASSLAADTSGANVLTF. DNA of the CDR3: TGTGCCAGCAGCTTAGCGGCAGATACCTCTGGGGCCAACGTCCTGACTTTC.

The rearrangement joins TRBV6-6 to TRBJ2-1; possible D gene TRBD1, 5 bases. With 2 bases removed from V and 7 bases from J, the gap between germline ends came to 9 bases. The germline V gene encodes CDR1 MNHNY and CDR2 SVGAGI (reference sequence). The CDR3 is 13 residues long. In nucleotides, the CDR3 is TGTGCCAGCAGTTACACCCGACAGAATGAGCAGTTCTTC. Its protein is CASSYTRQNEQFF.

V is TRBV30 and J is TRBJ1-1; tentatively, D is TRBD1 (6 bases). CDR1 is GTSNPN and CDR2 is SVGIG in the germline V gene (reference sequence). The CDR3 runs 15 residues. Deletions cut 0 bases from V and 3 bases from J, with 14 bases between. CDR3 coding DNA: TGTGCCTGGAGTGTAGGGGGAAAGGGCCACACTGAAGCTTTCTTT. Its protein is CAWSVGGKGHTEAFF.

V is TRBV5-6 and J is TRBJ2-7; D call uncertain. This CDR3 contains 11 residues. Germline CDR1 and CDR2: SGHDT and YYEEEE. The V and J ends lost 3 bases and 8 bases respectively, with 9 bases between them. The CDR3 DNA is TGTGCCAGCAGCTCCTATGGAAAGCAGTACTTC. This encodes CASSSYGKQYF.

This chain joins TRBV6-1 and TRBJ1-6; the match to TRBD1 covers 9 bases. Trimming took 1 base from V and 10 from J; bases not matched to a gene: 5. The V gene's germline CDR1 is MNHNS and CDR2 SASEGT. The CDR3 runs 15 residues. The CDR3 loop is CASSEEHRGRSPLHF. As DNA, the CDR3 is TGTGCCAGCAGTGAAGAACACAGGGGGCGATCACCCCTCCACTTT.

CDR3 DNA sequence: TGCGCCAGCAGCTTGGTTGAAGGGGCCGGGGAGCTGTTTTTT. This sequence encodes CASSLVEGAGELFF. The chain uses TRBV5-1 and TRBJ2-2; tentatively, D is TRBD1 (5 bases). This CDR3 spans 14 amino acids. Germline V gene sequence: CDR1 SGHRS, CDR2 YFSETQ. V lost 0 bases, J lost 6 bases, and 9 bases lay in between.

This chain joins TRBV12-5 and TRBJ1-4; unclear D gene. The CDR3 consists of 14 residues. V lost 7 bases to trimming and J lost 8 bases, with 17 bases between them. CDR1 LGHNT and CDR2 FRNRAP come from the germline V gene. CDR3 sequence: CASVSDESGEKLFF. CDR3 nucleotides: TGTGCTAGTGTCTCCGATGAGAGTGGGGAAAAACTGTTTTTT.

This clone was seen only once. The V call is TRBV4-3, the J call TRBJ2-6; D possibly corresponds to TRBD1 (5 bases). This CDR3 comprises 17 residues. The V gene's germline CDR1 is LGHNA and CDR2 YSLEER. Trimming removed 0 bases at V and 0 bases at J, with 9 bases between. The CDR3 sequence is CASSQDAGYSGANVLTF. The CDR3 nucleotides are TGCGCCAGCAGCCAAGACGCAGGGTACTCTGGGGCCAACGTCCTGACTTTC.

The chain has TRBV6-1 and TRBJ1-2; the match to TRBD1 covers 9 bases. Germline-derived CDR1 and CDR2 are MNHNS and SASEGT. V dropped 4 bases and J dropped 2; count of bases not matched to a gene: 2. The CDR3 covers 14 residues. This CDR3 reads CASSVQGANYGYTF. DNA of the CDR3: TGTGCCAGCAGTGTACAGGGGGCCAACTATGGCTACACCTTC.

V and J are TRBV14 and TRBJ2-2; tentatively, D is TRBD2 (5 bases). Trimming pared 1 base from V and 4 bases from J, leaving 13 bases between. The germline CDR1 and CDR2 sequences are SGHDN and FVKESK. The CDR3 is made up of 16 amino acids. The CDR3 spells CASSQVGGLGTGELFF. The CDR3 region has the DNA TGTGCCAGCAGCCAAGTCGGAGGTTTGGGCACCGGGGAGCTGTTTTTT.

The rearrangement uses TRBV28 and TRBJ2-3, with D perhaps assigned TRBD1 or TRBD2 (5 bases each). This CDR3 region has 15 residues. Trimming left V 3 bases short and J 1 base short, with 11 bases between. Germline loops: CDR1 MDHEN, CDR2 SYDVKM. CDR3: CASSFMRGGTDTQYF. The CDR3 DNA is TGTGCCAGCAGTTTCATGCGAGGGGGCACAGATACGCAGTATTTT.

V usage is TRBV7-3 and J usage is TRBJ2-2; D might be TRBD1 (5 bases). The CDR3 is made up of 15 amino acids. The germline V gene encodes CDR1 SGHTA and CDR2 FQGTGA. Trimming removed 5 bases from V and 7 bases from J, with 17 bases in between. The CDR3 DNA reads TGTGCCAGCAGCACTCACGGACACTTCAACGGGGAGCTGTTTTTT. It codes for CASSTHGHFNGELFF.

This chain uses TRBV5-5 with TRBJ1-6, with a tentative D call TRBD1 (6 bases). CDR3 size: 15 residues. Germline lookup yields CDR1 SGHKS and CDR2 YYEKEE (reference sequence). The ends were cut back, 4 bases at V and 9 bases at J, with 17 bases in the middle. The CDR3 bases are TGTGCCAGCAGCCCACAGGGTCTGGATAGTTCACCCCTCCACTTT. Translating gives CASSPQGLDSSPLHF.

The chain has TRBV4-2 and TRBJ2-1; weak D call: TRBD2 (5 bases). This CDR3 has 16 residues. Germline assignment: CDR1 LGHNA and CDR2 YNFKEQ. Trimming took 0 bases from V and 6 from J, leaving 15 bases between them. CDR3 DNA: TGTGCCAGCAGCCAAGATAGTTCGGCGGGTTTCAATGAGCAGTTCTTC. Its protein is CASSQDSSAGFNEQFF.

The table lists this clone with a few counts. The same CDR3 arises from other DNA sequences in this sample as well. The CDR3 loop reads CASSRQETQYF. CDR3 nucleotide sequence: TGTGCCAGCAGTCGCCAAGAGACCCAGTACTTC. This chain uses TRBV6-1 with TRBJ2-5; D is uncertain. Germline-derived CDR1 and CDR2 are MNHNS and SASEGT. The V end lost 5 bases, the J end lost 1 base, and 2 bases lay between the germline ends. This CDR3 is 11 amino acids long.

The chain has TRBV7-3 and TRBJ2-3; D might be TRBD2 (7 bases). V lost 1 base, J lost 0 bases, and 17 bases lay in between. Germline CDR1 reads SGHTA; CDR2 reads FQGTGA. This CDR3 spans 18 amino acids. CDR3 in DNA: TGTGCCAGCAGCTTAAACGGGGGGCCCTATTTAAGCACAGATACGCAGTATTTT. Translating gives CASSLNGGPYLSTDTQYF.

The CDR3 nucleotides are TGTGCCAGCAGTCGTAGCGGTAGCACAGATACGCAGTATTTT. Translation gives CASSRSGSTDTQYF. The chain joins TRBV6-6 to TRBJ2-3; D is perhaps TRBD2 (6 bases). V was clipped by 5 bases and J by 0 bases, with 9 bases between them. Germline V gene sequence: CDR1 MNHNY, CDR2 SVGAGI (reference sequence). This CDR3 comprises 14 residues.

The chain uses TRBV5-1 and TRBJ2-3; unclear D gene. Germline V gene sequence: CDR1 SGHRS, CDR2 YFSETQ. The CDR3 has 13 amino acids. The V end lost 10 bases, the J end lost 1 base, and 13 bases lay between the germline ends. CDR3 in DNA: TGCGCCTCCGAGTCAGGCGGCACAGATACGCAGTATTTT. This codes for CASESGGTDTQYF. The full variable domain, rest sourced from reference TRBV5-1 and TRBJ2-3, is KAGVTQTPRYLIKTRGQQVTLSCSPISGHRSVSWYQQTPGQGLQFLFEYFSETQRNKGNFPGRFSGRQFSNSRSEMNVSTLELGDSALYLCASESGGTDTQYFGPGTRLTVL.